These T cell receptor beta chains were read from a single sample in a study of Ad26.COV2.S vaccination and SARS-CoV-2 variants. This table comes from immunoSEQ multiplex PCR, and its TCRdb copy is limited to in-frame clones, with some not included. The profile shows 350,000 to 500,000 clones, about 88% of them singletons. This sample comprised peripheral blood, obtained in a trial of Ad26.COV2.S vaccine versus placebo. The receptors stem from a person between 18 and 65 years old who received the Ad26.COV2.S COVID-19 vaccine or a placebo. CDR3s include the opening cysteine and the closing phenylalanine or tryptophan.

j_call v_call cdr3_aa
TRBJ1-1 TRBV5-4 CASSRQVPGTEAFF
TRBJ1-1 TRBV29-1 CSVGKQGGGAFF
TRBJ2-3 TRBV24-1 CATSDFGPDTQYF
TRBJ2-2 TRBV6-5 CASTLTTNTGELFF
TRBJ2-2 TRBV18 CASSPPENTGELFF
TRBJ2-3 TRBV5-1 CASSSGGRRVGYF
TRBJ1-1 TRBV20-1 CSARGEGLAFF
TRBJ2-2 TRBV11-2 CASSLAMNTGELFF
TRBJ1-5 TRBV9 CASSAGAGDQPQHF
TRBJ2-1 TRBV18 CASSRPSRGEQFF
TRBJ1-1 TRBV28 CASSLKGGTGSSTEAFF
TRBJ1-1 TRBV5-5 CASSLAPLGTEAFF
TRBJ1-1 TRBV6-5 CASTRDSYTEAFF
TRBJ1-3 TRBV20-1 CSASGRGFSLSGNTIYF
TRBJ1-6 TRBV28 CASSTWDWSSYNSPLHF
TRBJ1-2 TRBV19 CASSTRIRGYYGYTF
TRBJ2-1 TRBV5-4 CASSLGAPGHEQFF
TRBJ1-1 TRBV5-6 CASRDRVRMTEAFF
TRBJ2-5 TRBV7-2 CASSLVPQGETQYF
TRBJ1-2 TRBV20-1 CSASPLAGSMRAYGYTF
TRBJ2-1 TRBV7-2 CASTFSRDHNEQFF
TRBJ1-1 TRBV6-1 CASSEWGAPTEAFF
TRBJ1-6 TRBV5-6 CASSLGVDSLYNSPLHF
TRBJ2-3 TRBV4-3 CASSQDLWVAQPGDTQYF
TRBJ2-1 TRBV7-3 CASSSATGPNEQFF
TRBJ2-1 TRBV5-6 CASSLGYSDEQFF
TRBJ2-3 TRBV4-2 CASSQDGSTDTQYF
TRBJ1-5 TRBV4-1 CASSRVLGGNQPQHF
TRBJ1-2 TRBV6-5 CASRGRYNYGYTF
TRBJ2-1 TRBV7-9 CASSLVGGEPFF
TRBJ2-3 TRBV10-3 CAISPGRGGTDTQYF
TRBJ1-1 TRBV4-1 CASNLKLGPAGGRTEAFF
TRBJ2-7 TRBV7-2 CASSSRRSSYEQYF
TRBJ1-1 TRBV2 CASSEEDRDRTEAFF
TRBJ1-1 TRBV5-4 CASSKGLSGDTEAFF
TRBJ2-3 TRBV5-1 CASSLQRTSTDTQYF